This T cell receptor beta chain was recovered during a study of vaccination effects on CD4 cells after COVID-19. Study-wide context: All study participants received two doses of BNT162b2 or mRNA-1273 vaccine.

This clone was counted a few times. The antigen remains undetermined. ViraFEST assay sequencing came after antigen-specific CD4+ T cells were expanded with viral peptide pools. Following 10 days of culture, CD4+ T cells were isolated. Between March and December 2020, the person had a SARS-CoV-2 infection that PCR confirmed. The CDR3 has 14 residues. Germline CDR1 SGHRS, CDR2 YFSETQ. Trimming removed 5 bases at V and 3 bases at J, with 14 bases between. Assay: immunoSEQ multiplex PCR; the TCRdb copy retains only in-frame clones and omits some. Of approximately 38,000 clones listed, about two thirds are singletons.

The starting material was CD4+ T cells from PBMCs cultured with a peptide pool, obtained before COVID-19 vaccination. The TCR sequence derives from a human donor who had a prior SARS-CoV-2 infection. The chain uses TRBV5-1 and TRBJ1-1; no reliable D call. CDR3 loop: CASRGHGRDTEAFF. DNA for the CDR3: TGCGCCAGCAGGGGTCACGGGCGCGACACTGAAGCTTTCTTT.